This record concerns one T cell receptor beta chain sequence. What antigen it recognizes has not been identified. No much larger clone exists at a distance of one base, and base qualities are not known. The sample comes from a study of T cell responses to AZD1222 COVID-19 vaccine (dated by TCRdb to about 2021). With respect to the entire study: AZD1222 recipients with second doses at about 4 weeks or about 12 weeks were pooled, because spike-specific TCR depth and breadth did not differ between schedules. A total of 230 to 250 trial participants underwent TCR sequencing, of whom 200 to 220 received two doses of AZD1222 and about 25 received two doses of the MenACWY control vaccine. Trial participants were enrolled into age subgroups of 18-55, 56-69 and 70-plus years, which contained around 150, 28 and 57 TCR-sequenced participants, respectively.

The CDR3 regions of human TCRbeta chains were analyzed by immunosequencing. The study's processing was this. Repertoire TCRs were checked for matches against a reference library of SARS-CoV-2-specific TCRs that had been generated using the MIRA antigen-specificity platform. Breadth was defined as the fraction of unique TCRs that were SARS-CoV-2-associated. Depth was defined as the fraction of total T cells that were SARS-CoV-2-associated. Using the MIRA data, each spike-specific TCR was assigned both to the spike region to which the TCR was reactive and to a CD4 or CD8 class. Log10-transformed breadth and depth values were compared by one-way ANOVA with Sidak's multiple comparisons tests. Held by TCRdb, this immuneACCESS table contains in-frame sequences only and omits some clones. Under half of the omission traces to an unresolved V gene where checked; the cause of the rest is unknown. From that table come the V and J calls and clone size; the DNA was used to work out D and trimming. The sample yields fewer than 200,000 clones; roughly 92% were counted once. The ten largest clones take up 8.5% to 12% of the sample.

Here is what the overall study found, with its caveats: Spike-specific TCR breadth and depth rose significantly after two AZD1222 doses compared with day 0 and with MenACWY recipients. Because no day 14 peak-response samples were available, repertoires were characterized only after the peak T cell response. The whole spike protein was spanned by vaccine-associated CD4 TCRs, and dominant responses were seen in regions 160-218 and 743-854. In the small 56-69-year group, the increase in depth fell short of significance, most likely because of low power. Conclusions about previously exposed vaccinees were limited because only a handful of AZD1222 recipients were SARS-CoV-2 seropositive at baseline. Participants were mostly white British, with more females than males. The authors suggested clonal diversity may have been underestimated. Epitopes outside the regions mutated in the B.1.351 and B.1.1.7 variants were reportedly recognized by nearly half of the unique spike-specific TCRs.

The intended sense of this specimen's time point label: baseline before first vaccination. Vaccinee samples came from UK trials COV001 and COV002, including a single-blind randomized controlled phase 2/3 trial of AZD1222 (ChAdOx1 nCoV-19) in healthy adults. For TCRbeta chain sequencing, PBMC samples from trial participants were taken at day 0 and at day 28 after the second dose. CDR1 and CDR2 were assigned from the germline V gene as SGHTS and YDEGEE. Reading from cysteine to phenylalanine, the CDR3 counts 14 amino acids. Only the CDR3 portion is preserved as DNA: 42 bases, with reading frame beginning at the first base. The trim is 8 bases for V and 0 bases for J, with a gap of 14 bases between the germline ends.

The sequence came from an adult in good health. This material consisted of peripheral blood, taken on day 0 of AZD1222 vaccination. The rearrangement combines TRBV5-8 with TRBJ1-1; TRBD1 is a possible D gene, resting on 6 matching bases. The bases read TGTGCCAGAAAAAGGACAGAGGTGAACACTGAAGCTTTCTTT. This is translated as CARKRTEVNTEAFF.